Following are 14 T cell receptor beta chains from one sample sequenced in a study of identical twins. TCRdb fed the 5' RACE reads into MiXCR, producing one record per CDR3 protein. The data hold 650,000 to 800,000 distinct CDR3 sequences, with 8.5% to 9% observed a single time. The data also belong to a second study, concerning yellow fever vaccine responses in identical twins.

Sequencing was done on a sample of PBMCs. These receptors were taken from a woman aged 18 to 35 in good health.

This clonotype was counted between two and nine times. The rearrangement joins TRBV6-2 or TRBV6-3 to TRBJ2-5; TRBD1 or TRBD2 may be the D gene (7 bases each). V lost 7 bases to trimming and J lost 5 bases, with 20 bases between them. CDR3 length equals 15 residues. Germline CDR1 and CDR2: MNHEY and SVGEGT. The CDR3 sequence is CASKGGQVGGETQYF. The CDR3 DNA sequence: TGTGCCAGCAAAGGCGGACAGGTGGGAGGGGAGACCCAGTACTTC.

This clonotype was recorded only once. The chain is built from TRBV4-3 and TRBJ2-5; D possibly corresponds to TRBD1 (6 bases). The CDR3 loop spans 15 amino acids. The V end lost 3 bases, the J end lost 5 bases, and 16 bases lay between the germline ends. The V gene's germline CDR1 is LGHNA and CDR2 YSLEER. CDR3 coding DNA: TGCGCCAGCAGCCACTCCAAAACAGGGTTGGAGACCCAGTACTTC. Its translation is CASSHSKTGLETQYF.

This clonotype was seen ten or more times. This rearrangement joins TRBV20-1 to TRBJ1-1; D is undetermined. V was clipped by 6 bases and J by 10 bases, with 18 bases between them. The CDR3 is made up of 12 amino acids. CDR1 is DFQATT, CDR2 SNEGSKA, per germline (reference sequence). CDR3 region: CSALERAKRAFF. CDR3 DNA sequence: TGCAGTGCCCTAGAGCGGGCCAAACGAGCTTTCTTT.

The chain combines TRBV12-3 or TRBV12-4 with TRBJ2-5; 7 nucleotides line up with TRBD2. The CDR3 sequence is 16 residues long. Trimming at V came to 5 bases and at J to 0 bases, leaving 9 bases not matched to a gene. In DNA form, the CDR3 reads TGTGCCAGCAGTCCCACGAAGGCGGGGGACCAAGAGACCCAGTACTTC. Its protein is CASSPTKAGDQETQYF.

Ten or more counts support this clonotype. The chain is built from TRBV28 and TRBJ2-2; D possibly corresponds to TRBD1 (5 bases). Trimming removed 4 bases at V and 1 base at J, with 13 bases between. Germline V lookup: CDR1 MDHEN, CDR2 SYDVKM. The CDR3 has 16 amino acids. CDR3 sequence (DNA): TGTGCCAGCAGTTCCCCCTGGCAGGGGAACACCGGGGAGCTGTTTTTT. Its protein product is CASSSPWQGNTGELFF.

V gene TRBV4-3 combines with J gene TRBJ2-5; maybe TRBD2 (5 bases). The length of the CDR3 is 18 residues. Germline-derived CDR1 and CDR2 are LGHNA and YSLEER. The V end lost 2 bases, the J end lost 5 bases, and 24 bases lay between the germline ends. DNA of the CDR3: TGCGCCAGCAGCCAAAGATCGGGAAGGCTTGGCGACGAGGAGACCCAGTACTTC. Amino acids: CASSQRSGRLGDEETQYF.

The chain links TRBV5-6 to TRBJ2-3; 7 bases map to TRBD1. The CDR3 is made up of 13 amino acids. Germline CDR1 and CDR2: SGHDT and YYEEEE. V dropped 4 bases and J dropped 6; count of bases not matched to a gene: 5. DNA for the CDR3: TGTGCCAGCAGCCGGAAGACAGGGGATACGCAGTATTTT. Protein: CASSRKTGDTQYF.

The rearrangement uses TRBV6-2 or TRBV6-3 and TRBJ2-2, with TRBD1 identical over 11 bases. The germline V gene encodes CDR1 MNHEY and CDR2 SVGEGT. V lost 6 bases, J lost 6 bases, and 6 bases stayed unmatched. The CDR3 is 15 residues long. CDR3 region: CASSPGQGDAGELFF. The CDR3 bases are TGTGCCAGCAGCCCGGGACAGGGGGACGCCGGGGAGCTGTTTTTT.

This clonotype showed up many times. This chain links TRBV5-5 with TRBJ1-4; perhaps TRBD1 as D (6 bases). Germline values: CDR1 SGHKS, CDR2 YYEKEE (reference sequence). Trimming took off 1 base at V and 8 bases at J, with 12 bases between the two ends. The CDR3 contains 14 residues. The CDR3 region is CASSLPGEGEKLFF. The CDR3 coding sequence is TGTGCCAGCAGCTTGCCAGGGGAGGGAGAAAAACTGTTTTTT.

This clonotype came up a few times. The chain employs TRBV11-1 and TRBJ2-7, with 9 bases lining up with TRBD1. This CDR3 has 18 amino acids. The germline V gene has CDR1 SGHAT and CDR2 FQDESV (reference sequence). V lost 8 bases, J lost 4 bases, and 21 bases stayed unmatched. This CDR3 reads CASPIPTNRDREKYEQYF. The CDR3 coding sequence is TGTGCCAGCCCTATCCCCACGAACAGGGACAGGGAAAAATACGAGCAGTACTTC. Drawing the rest from reference TRBV11-1 and TRBJ2-7, the complete variable domain is EAEVAQSPRYKITEKSQAVAFWCDPISGHATLYWYRQILGQGPELLVQFQDESVVDDSQLPKDRFSAERLKGVDSTLKIQPAELGDSAMYLCASPIPTNRDREKYEQYFGPGTRLTVT.

The V gene is TRBV29-1, the J gene TRBJ2-2; 10 bases line up with TRBD2. The CDR3 is 15 amino acids. V was clipped by 2 bases and J by 6 bases; unmatched bases: 6. Germline V CDR1 and CDR2: SQVTM, ANQGSEA. CDR3 in amino acids: CSVERSGRAPGELFF. The CDR3 nucleotides are TGCAGCGTTGAAAGGAGCGGGAGGGCCCCCGGGGAGCTGTTTTTT.

A few counts support this clonotype. The chain links TRBV29-1 to TRBJ2-2; either TRBD1 or TRBD2 may fit D (5 bases each). Germline loops: CDR1 SQVTM, CDR2 ANQGSEA. The CDR3 has 13 residues. The V and J ends lost 3 bases and 6 bases respectively, with 11 bases between them. In DNA, the CDR3 is TGCAGCGTTGAGTTGGGGACGCCCGGGGAGCTGTTTTTT. The encoded protein is CSVELGTPGELFF.

This clonotype has just a few counts. This chain connects TRBV11-2 to TRBJ2-2, with 8 bases aligning to TRBD2. Germline lookup yields CDR1 SGHAT and CDR2 FQNNGV. V shed 2 bases and J 4 bases; nucleotides not matched to a gene: 12. This CDR3 contains 18 residues. The CDR3 nucleotides read TGTGCCAGCAGCTTATCTTTTGCGGGGGGATACGGCACCGGGGAGCTGTTTTTT. It yields the protein CASSLSFAGGYGTGELFF. Variable domain in full (rest from reference TRBV11-2 and TRBJ2-2): EAGVAQSPRYKIIEKRQSVAFWCNPISGHATLYWYQQILGQGPKLLIQFQNNGVVDDSQLPKDRFSAERLKGVDSTLKIQPAKLEDSAVYLCASSLSFAGGYGTGELFFGEGSRLTVL.

This clonotype showed up just a few times. The chain recombines TRBV30 with TRBJ2-1; D is undetermined. The V gene's germline CDR1 is GTSNPN and CDR2 SVGIG (reference sequence). The CDR3 loop spans 12 amino acids. Trimming left V 1 base short and J 4 bases short, with 5 bases between. The CDR3 loop is CAWSERYNEQFF. The CDR3 nucleotides are TGTGCCTGGAGTGAGAGGTACAATGAGCAGTTCTTC.